This T cell receptor beta chain emerged from a study of T cell responses to AZD1222 COVID-19 vaccine. Study at large: Pooled in the analysis were second doses at about 4 or about 12 weeks.

Sequenced by immunoSEQ multiplex PCR; TCRdb stores in-frame clones only, minus some. The data contain 65,000 to 85,000 clones, roughly 80% of them seen just once; the ten biggest clones take up about 20%. The CDR3 has 16 residues. V was pared by 5 bases and J by 6 bases, with 14 bases of the junction left unmatched. Germline V lookup: CDR1 MNHEY, CDR2 SVGEGT. Note on this clone: Its antigen is as yet unknown.

The study's findings and limits: The study identified only a handful of AZD1222 recipients as seropositive at baseline.

The source is an adult in good health. The J gene is TRBJ1-2, the V gene TRBV6-2 or TRBV6-3; TRBD1 aligns across 8 bases. The specimen comprised peripheral blood, sampled on day 0 of AZD1222 vaccination. DNA of the CDR3: TGTGCCAGCAGTGCTAAAGACACCCTGACAGGGGATGGCTACACCTTC. This codes for CASSAKDTLTGDGYTF.